This TCR beta chain was retrieved from a study of T-cell reconstitution after alpha-beta-depleted transplantation in children. Study-level results: Some patients' high day-60 TCRbeta diversity was traced to surviving recipient T cells and thymic progenitors. At around two months after transplant, the alpha-beta T cells were reportedly derived from several hundred expanded clones that came from non-depleted graft cells. One year after transplant, T-cell counts and diversity came mostly from newly produced T cells.

Library preparation (for TCRbeta) was performed with unique molecular identifiers. TCRdb used MiXCR to reprocess the PCR reads, holding one entry per CDR3 protein. The table has about 980,000 distinct CDR3 sequences, about 26% seen once; the top ten hold more than 25%. This clonotype was detected a few times. Its matching antigen is unknown. The CDR3 loop spans 23 amino acids. CDR1 is SGHAT, CDR2 FQDESV, per germline (reference sequence). V shed 5 bases and J shed 1 base, with 37 bases lying between them. The chain links TRBV11-1 to TRBJ2-3; tentatively, D is TRBD1 (5 bases). The clonotype was recovered from a boy under two years old who had a stem cell transplant for SCID, so the T cells may come from the graft donor. The sequencing here drew on PBMCs, mostly from graft donor cells, taken 360 days after TCRalphabeta/CD19-depleted stem cell transplant. CDR3 loop: CASSLSRPGDMGKGPAGTDTQYF. DNA of the CDR3: TGTGCCAGCAGCCTTAGCCGCCCCGGTGATATGGGCAAGGGGCCGGCCGGCACAGATACGCAGTATTTT.